This is a list of T cell receptor beta chains from one sample in a study of T cell repertoires in cytomegalovirus infection. TCRdb ran MiXCR on the reads and lists one entry per CDR3 protein. Altogether 600,000 to 800,000 distinct CDR3 sequences are present, 20% to 25% being singletons, with the ten largest covering roughly 8%. Sequencing was carried out using CD8+ T cells from PBMCs. The receptors here all came from a human donor in good health (CMV status not recorded). Some clones in this sample may be carry-over from other donors' samples. Each CDR3 is given with its conserved first and last residue. A D gene is named only where the DNA matches it firmly. Size tells how often a clone was seen (once, few, many) or the class of an expanded clone, and some rows leave it out.

J | D | V | size | CDR3 | DNA
TRBJ2-7 | . | TRBV12-3/TRBV12-4 | many | CASSFGVHEQYF | TGTGCCAGCAGTTTTGGGGTCCACGAGCAGTACTTC
TRBJ2-1 | TRBD2 | TRBV18 | few | CASSPPNLAGGVEQFF | TGTGCCAGCTCACCACCGAACCTAGCGGGGGGGGTTGAGCAGTTCTTC
TRBJ2-2 | . | TRBV7-6 | few | CASSQVGGHGELFF | TGTGCCAGCAGCCAGGTCGGGGGGCACGGGGAGCTGTTTTTT
TRBJ2-1 | . | TRBV28 | many | CASSYISSYNEQFF | TGTGCCAGCAGTTACATCAGCTCCTACAATGAGCAGTTCTTC
TRBJ1-4 | . | TRBV27 | . | CASSSGIEDEKLFF | TGTGCCAGCAGTTCAGGGATTGAAGATGAAAAACTGTTTTTT
TRBJ2-3 | TRBD1 | TRBV28 | many | CASSTPGTEADTQYF | TGTGCCAGCAGCACCCCCGGGACAGAAGCAGATACGCAGTATTTT
TRBJ2-2 | TRBD1 | TRBV7-6 | . | CASSRPGTVTGELFF | TGTGCCAGCAGCCGTCCCGGGACAGTGACCGGGGAGCTGTTTTTT
TRBJ2-7 | . | TRBV7-8 | . | CASSLEGLAPTYEQYF | TGTGCCAGCAGCTTAGAAGGGCTAGCGCCAACCTACGAGCAGTACTTC
TRBJ1-2 | . | TRBV4-3 | few | CASSQDWIEDDGYTF | TGCGCCAGCAGCCAAGATTGGATCGAGGACGATGGCTACACCTTC
TRBJ2-3 | . | TRBV27 | . | CASKWGGTDTQYF | TGTGCCAGCAAATGGGGGGGCACAGATACGCAGTATTTT
TRBJ1-1 | . | TRBV29-1 | few | CSVTLMNTEAFF | TGCAGCGTTACCCTCATGAACACTGAAGCTTTCTTT
TRBJ1-1 | . | TRBV20-1 | . | CSAREGRWNTEAFF | TGCAGTGCTAGAGAAGGCAGGTGGAACACTGAAGCTTTCTTT
TRBJ1-1 | . | TRBV4-1 | . | CASSQSPAMNTEAFF | TGCGCCAGCAGCCAGTCTCCGGCGATGAACACTGAAGCTTTCTTT
TRBJ2-7 | . | TRBV29-1 | few | CSVRGSTTYEQYF | TGCAGCGTTCGCGGGTCTACAACCTACGAGCAGTACTTC
TRBJ2-3 | TRBD2 | TRBV6-2/TRBV6-3 | . | CASSYSASGGATSTDTQYF | TGTGCCAGCAGTTACTCCGCTAGCGGGGGGGCTACTAGCACAGATACGCAGTATTTT